This T cell receptor (beta chain) appears in the sequencing data of a study of T cells after somatic rescue of genetic block. This clone has more than one count but fewer than ten. Sequencing was performed with immunoSEQ multiplex PCR; in TCRdb, only in-frame clones are kept and a portion is missing. The data contain under 15,000 clones, about 69% of them seen just once; the ten biggest clones take up roughly 20%. The specimen was peripheral blood mononuclear cells (PBMCs). This sequence originates from a boy aged 10-17 years.

The CDR3 nucleotides read TGTGCCAGCAGTCGTGCCCCGGGACAGGGGAACGAGCAGTACTTC. Translating gives CASSRAPGQGNEQYF. The genes are TRBV7-6 and TRBJ2-7; the match to TRBD1 covers 10 bases. The V and J ends lost 6 bases and 5 bases, in that order; junction bases with no gene match: 10. CDR3 length: 15 residues. CDR1 and CDR2 (germline): SGHVS, FNYEAQ. Supplemented by reference TRBV7-6 and TRBJ2-7, the full variable domain reads GAGVSQSPRYKVTKRGQDVALRCDPISGHVSLYWYRQALGQGPEFLTYFNYEAQQDKSGLPNDRFSAERPEGSISTLTIQRTEQRDSAMYRCASSRAPGQGNEQYFGPGTRLTVT.